This T cell receptor (beta chain) was profiled in a study of monozygotic twins with inflammatory bowel disease. In the case of this clonotype: The antigen is unknown.

After re-calling the 5' RACE reads, TCRdb lists one entry per CDR3 protein, DNA absent. This sample's table has around 97,000 distinct CDR3 sequences. Study-wide findings and caveats: Resolution of different T cell subtypes was not achieved. Evidence did not back any single strong signal or clonotype linked to IBD.

Looked up from germline, CDR1 is DFQATT and CDR2 is SNEGSKA (reference sequence). The CDR3 runs to 15 residues. This clonotype originated in a human donor with ulcerative colitis or Crohn's disease, or a healthy co-twin of an affected twin (not recorded which). This sequence joins TRBV20-1 and TRBJ2-2; TCRdb selects TRBD1, and the lack of DNA leaves this call unchecked. The sample taken for sequencing was blood. The CDR3 reads CSARDGGHLTGELFF.